The 26 T cell receptor beta chains reported below all come from one sample, sequenced in a study of PD-1 blockade in classical Hodgkin lymphoma. Generated by immunoSEQ multiplex PCR, the TCRdb table keeps only in-frame clones and is missing some. This table holds about 150,000 clones, about 78% found once. Brentuximab vedotin exposure varied among the patients, all of whom had relapsed after autologous stem cell transplantation. Sequenced here: peripheral blood mononuclear cells (PBMCs), sampled before the second cycle of nivolumab. The receptors shown here come from a human donor with classical Hodgkin lymphoma.

The rearrangement uses TRBV9 and TRBJ2-1, with TRBD1 matching over 10 bases. Germline CDR1 SGDLS, CDR2 YYNGEE. Unmatched junction bases numbered 5, after V lost 4 bases and J lost 4 bases. This CDR3 region has 15 residues. For the CDR3, the DNA is TGTGCCAGCAGCCCATGGGACAGGGGTTACAATGAGCAGTTCTTC. Protein: CASSPWDRGYNEQFF.

The chain links TRBV11-2 to TRBJ1-1; 7 bases align to TRBD1. The CDR3 extends over 15 amino acids. Germline assignment: CDR1 SGHAT and CDR2 FQNNGV. Trimming removed 5 bases from V and 1 base from J; junction bases left unmatched: 7. CDR3 amino acids: CASSPRQGPNTEAFF. The CDR3 DNA reads as TGTGCCAGCAGCCCCAGACAGGGCCCGAACACTGAAGCTTTCTTT.

V usage is TRBV27 and J usage is TRBJ1-1; 7 positions match TRBD1. Trimming at V came to 6 bases and at J to 4 bases, leaving 8 bases not matched to a gene. The germline V gene has CDR1 MNHEY and CDR2 SMNVEV (reference sequence). This CDR3 contains 14 residues. The CDR3 here is CASSTGTVTTEAFF. CDR3 sequence (DNA): TGTGCCAGCAGCACCGGGACAGTAACCACTGAAGCTTTCTTT.

This clone was detected only once. The CDR3 nucleotides read TGTGCCAGCAGTTCCCCCGGGACTAGCGGGGGGTTTGGAAAGACCCAGTACTTC. Its translation: CASSSPGTSGGFGKTQYF. The chain links TRBV27 to TRBJ2-5, with TRBD2 identical over 15 bases. Looked up from germline, CDR1 is MNHEY and CDR2 is SMNVEV (reference sequence). CDR3 length: 18 residues. V was clipped by 4 bases and J by 6 bases; unmatched bases: 12.

V is TRBV10-3 and J is TRBJ1-1; 8 positions match TRBD1. Germline CDR1 reads ENHRY; CDR2 reads SYGVKD. CDR3 length: 13 amino acids. The trim removed 5 bases at V and 6 bases at J, leaving 5 bases unmatched. As DNA, the CDR3 is TGTGCCATCAGTAAGGACAGGGCAGCTGAAGCTTTCTTT. Translation: CAISKDRAAEAFF.

The V gene is TRBV6-5, the J gene TRBJ2-1; D possibly matches TRBD1 or TRBD2 (7 bases each). V was clipped by 7 bases and J by 9 bases, with 19 bases between them. The CDR3 consists of 14 residues. Germline lookup yields CDR1 MNHEY and CDR2 SVGAGI. As DNA, the CDR3 is TGTGCCAGCATCCGACAGGGAGGACTAGGTGAGCAGTTCTTC. Translation: CASIRQGGLGEQFF.

This chain joins TRBV18 and TRBJ2-1; D is perhaps TRBD1 (6 bases). This CDR3 is 14 amino acids long. V was pared by 3 bases and J by 6 bases, with 12 bases between. Germline CDR1 KGHSH, CDR2 LQKENI. The CDR3 DNA reads as TGTGCCAGCTCACCCTCTACAGGGATCAATGAGCAGTTCTTC. This sequence encodes CASSPSTGINEQFF. Using reference TRBV18 and TRBJ2-1 for the parts outside the CDR3, the full variable domain is NAGVMQNPRHLVRRRGQEARLRCSPMKGHSHVYWYRQLPEEGLKFMVYLQKENIIDESGMPKERFSAEFPKEGPSILRIQQVVRGDSAAYFCASSPSTGINEQFFGPGTRLTVL.

The chain carries TRBV5-3 and TRBJ2-7, with 8 nucleotides matching TRBD2. TRBV5-3 is an open reading frame, and its role is uncertain. CDR3 length: 17 amino acids. With V trimmed by 4 bases and J by 2 bases, 14 bases remained unmatched. Written as DNA, the CDR3 is TGTGCCAGAAGCCTGTTTCCCACTAGCGGCCGCCCCTACGAGCAGTACTTC. Amino acids: CARSLFPTSGRPYEQYF.

This clone appeared a single time. The V and J genes are TRBV28 and TRBJ1-3; D is perhaps TRBD1 (5 bases). The length of the CDR3 is 15 residues. Per germline, CDR1 MDHEN and CDR2 SYDVKM. Trimming took 3 bases from V and 2 from J, leaving 11 bases between them. The CDR3 DNA sequence: TGTGCCAGCAGTTTTGGGCAGGGCACTGGAAACACCATATATTTT. This sequence encodes CASSFGQGTGNTIYF.

J is TRBJ2-3 and V is TRBV5-5, with 9 bases identical to TRBD1. V was clipped by 4 bases and J by 7 bases; unmatched bases: 7. CDR1 and CDR2 from the germline V gene are SGHKS and YYEKEE (reference sequence). The CDR3 is 14 residues long. The CDR3 sequence is CASSAPGQGNTQYF. DNA for the CDR3: TGTGCCAGCAGCGCTCCGGGACAGGGTAATACGCAGTATTTT. Together with reference TRBV5-5 and TRBJ2-3, the CDR3 gives the full variable domain: DAGVTQSPTHLIKTRGQQVTLRCSPISGHKSVSWYQQVLGQGPQFIFQYYEKEERGRGNFPDRFSARQFPNYSSELNVNALLLGDSALYLCASSAPGQGNTQYFGPGTRLTVL.

This clone was observed a single time. The rearrangement uses TRBV2 and TRBJ2-5; D remains unclear. This CDR3 region has 13 residues. Deletions cut 3 bases from V and 1 base from J, with 6 bases between. Germline CDR1 and CDR2: SNHLY and FYNNEI. The CDR3 region is CASSDDRQETQYF. Written as DNA, the CDR3 is TGTGCCAGCAGTGATGACCGCCAAGAGACCCAGTACTTC.

In its sample, this clone was seen many times. The V gene is TRBV6-1, the J gene TRBJ1-2; D is uncertain. V shed 6 bases and J shed 5 bases, with 10 bases lying between them. CDR3 size: 12 residues. CDR1 is MNHNS and CDR2 is SASEGT in the germline V gene. The CDR3 DNA is TGTGCCAGCAGCCGGAGCCTGTATGGCTACACCTTC. It encodes CASSRSLYGYTF.

The rearrangement links TRBV5-4 to TRBJ1-1; no definite D call. The CDR3 is 13 residues long. The V gene lost 2 bases and the J gene lost 1 base, with 6 bases spanning the gap. Germline V gives CDR1 SGHNT, CDR2 YYREEE (reference sequence). CDR3 coding DNA: TGTGCCAGCAGCTTTCAAGGGAACACTGAAGCTTTCTTT. It codes for CASSFQGNTEAFF. The full variable domain, its missing parts supplied by reference TRBV5-4 and TRBJ1-1, is ETGVTQSPTHLIKTRGQQVTLRCSSQSGHNTVSWYQQALGQGPQFIFQYYREEENGRGNFPPRFSGLQFPNYSSELNVNALELDDSALYLCASSFQGNTEAFFGQGTRLTVV.

On this clone itself: Different DNA sequences within this sample yield the same CDR3. V gene TRBV30 combines with J gene TRBJ2-5; the match to TRBD2 covers 13 bases. The V gene end was trimmed by 3 bases and the J gene end by 7 bases; junction bases not matched to a gene: 14. Germline lookup yields CDR1 GTSNPN and CDR2 SVGIG (reference sequence). The CDR3 contains 17 residues. The CDR3 DNA follows: TGTGCCTGGAGCGGGATGGAACTAGCGGGAGGGGGGGGGACCCAGTACTTC. Translated: CAWSGMELAGGGGTQYF.

Regarding this clone: The same CDR3 also results from other DNA sequences found in this sample. The genes are TRBV7-9 and TRBJ1-2; D ambiguous. V lost 2 bases and J lost 1, with 5 bases in between. CDR1 SEHNR and CDR2 FQNEAQ come from the germline V gene (reference sequence). This CDR3 contains 13 residues. The CDR3 DNA is TGTGCCAGCAGCTTATACAGTAACTATGGCTACACCTTC. The encoded protein is CASSLYSNYGYTF.

The V and J genes are TRBV15 and TRBJ2-3, with D unclear. V dropped 0 bases and J dropped 1 base, with 8 bases sitting between them. The CDR3 runs to 15 residues. From germline, CDR1 is LNHNV and CDR2 YYDKDF (reference sequence). The CDR3 sequence is CATSRDTPRTDTQYF. DNA of the CDR3: TGTGCCACCAGCAGAGATACCCCTCGCACAGATACGCAGTATTTT.

V gene TRBV2 combines with J gene TRBJ2-7; the D is unclear. V was pared by 7 bases and J by 3 bases, with 13 bases between. The CDR3 sequence is 13 residues long. The germline V gene encodes CDR1 SNHLY and CDR2 FYNNEI. CDR3 region: CASTKDIVYEQYF. CDR3 sequence (DNA): TGTGCCAGCACCAAGGATATCGTCTACGAGCAGTACTTC.

This chain uses TRBV7-9 with TRBJ2-3; 10 nucleotides match TRBD2. Germline CDR1 SEHNR, CDR2 FQNEAQ (reference sequence). The V gene end was trimmed by 4 bases and the J gene end by 0 bases; junction bases not matched to a gene: 10. The CDR3 runs to 18 residues. The DNA of the CDR3 is TGTGCCAGCAGCTCCCCCGGACTAGCGGAATCTAGCACAGATACGCAGTATTTT. This encodes CASSSPGLAESSTDTQYF.

This clone is a singleton in its sample. The CDR3 spells CASMVRRGLSQPQHF. For the CDR3, the DNA is TGTGCCAGTATGGTCCGCAGGGGGCTCTCTCAGCCCCAGCATTTT. V is TRBV19 and J is TRBJ1-5; 8 bases fit TRBD1. The V and J ends lost 7 bases and 6 bases, in that order; junction bases with no gene match: 11. The CDR3 is 15 residues long. In germline, CDR1 is LNHDA, CDR2 SQIVND (reference sequence).

The chain links TRBV5-1 to TRBJ1-2; 7 positions agree with TRBD1. This CDR3 comprises 15 residues. The V gene end was trimmed by 1 base and the J gene end by 6 bases; junction bases not matched to a gene: 9. In germline, CDR1 is SGHRS, CDR2 YFSETQ. DNA for the CDR3: TGCGCCAGCAGCTTGCTCCAGGGGGTTTTCGATGGCTACACCTTC. Amino acids: CASSLLQGVFDGYTF.

This clone was seen once. This rearrangement joins TRBV4-1 to TRBJ2-5; maybe TRBD1 (5 bases). This CDR3 comprises 16 residues. V was trimmed by 2 bases and J by 2 bases, leaving 15 bases between them. Germline V gives CDR1 MGHRA, CDR2 YSYEKL. The chain's CDR3 is CASSQLGRVGQETQYF. The CDR3 bases are TGCGCCAGCAGCCAACTCGGCAGGGTCGGGCAAGAGACCCAGTACTTC.

The chain is built from TRBV29-1 and TRBJ2-5; a possible D gene is TRBD2 (6 bases). Between the trimmed V and J ends, which lost 7 bases and 4 bases, there was a span of 25 bases. CDR1 is SQVTM and CDR2 is ANQGSEA in the germline V gene. The CDR3 sequence is 16 residues long. The CDR3: CSAAHLGGNSIETQYF. The CDR3 DNA sequence: TGCAGCGCGGCACACCTCGGGGGAAACTCCATAGAGACCCAGTACTTC.

This clone appeared once. The chain has TRBV2 and TRBJ2-5; D remains ambiguous. Per germline, CDR1 SNHLY and CDR2 FYNNEI. Trimming took 7 bases from V and 1 from J, leaving 7 bases between them. The CDR3 totals 12 residues. CDR3 region: CASKESQETQYF. Here the CDR3 DNA reads TGTGCCAGCAAGGAGAGCCAAGAGACCCAGTACTTC.

The rearrangement links TRBV7-3 to TRBJ1-1; TRBD1 matches 9 bases. V was pared by 6 bases and J by 3 bases, with 11 bases of the junction left unmatched. Germline assignment: CDR1 SGHTA and CDR2 FQGTGA. CDR3 length equals 16 residues. This CDR3 reads CASRTRYRGLDTEAFF. For the CDR3, the DNA is TGTGCCAGCAGAACCCGCTACAGGGGGCTTGACACTGAAGCTTTCTTT.

This chain connects TRBV5-4 to TRBJ1-1; D is undetermined. The CDR3 extends over 12 amino acids. Germline CDR1 and CDR2: SGHNT and YYREEE (reference sequence). V was pared by 3 bases and J by 4 bases, with 7 bases between. The CDR3 nucleotides are TGTGCCAGCAGCTCCAGTGGCACTGAAGCTTTCTTT. Protein product: CASSSSGTEAFF.

By its share, this clone is medium-sized. This CDR3 is also generated by other DNA sequences in the sample. The chain uses TRBV28 and TRBJ1-2; maybe TRBD1 (5 bases). Looked up from germline, CDR1 is MDHEN and CDR2 is SYDVKM. CDR3 length: 12 residues. The V end was cut by 8 bases, the J end by 4 bases, with 11 bases between. CDR3 nucleotide sequence: TGTGCCAGCTCTCCAAGGGGCTATGGCTACACCTTC. This translates into CASSPRGYGYTF.